The next 21 T cell receptor beta chains were all read from a single sample in a study of type 1 regulatory T cells. These receptors have no identified antigens. TCRdb recomputed calls from the reads with MiXCR, one row per CDR3 protein. The sample contains about 42,000 distinct CDR3 sequences, more than 9% of which appear only once. Sequencing was carried out using cultured non-Tr1 T cells, either the whole culture or a sorted T cell fraction (not recorded which). All receptors derive from a human donor in good health.

The chain combines TRBV18 with TRBJ2-1; D is uncertain. The CDR3 has 16 amino acids. Trimming pared 0 bases from V and 4 bases from J, leaving 13 bases between. Germline lookup yields CDR1 KGHSH and CDR2 LQKENI. The CDR3: CASSPPHSPQYNEQFF. CDR3 in DNA: TGTGCCAGCTCACCACCCCACAGTCCCCAATACAATGAGCAGTTCTTC.

This chain links TRBV20-1 with TRBJ1-1; a weak D match, TRBD1 (5 bases). The CDR3 runs to 16 residues. The germline V gene has CDR1 DFQATT and CDR2 SNEGSKA (reference sequence). Deletions cut 0 bases from V and 4 bases from J, with 18 bases between. Written as DNA, the CDR3 is TGCAGTGCTAGAGACACAGGTAGGGGAGACGGCACTGAAGCTTTCTTT. Amino acid sequence: CSARDTGRGDGTEAFF.

This chain connects TRBV29-1 to TRBJ2-5; unclear D gene. V lost 2 bases and J 0 bases, leaving 7 bases between the germline ends. The germline CDR1 and CDR2 sequences are SQVTM and ANQGSEA. The CDR3 loop spans 13 amino acids. The CDR3: CSVEYSHQETQYF. In DNA, the CDR3 is TGCAGCGTTGAATATAGCCACCAAGAGACCCAGTACTTC.

This clonotype showed up just a few times. V gene TRBV12-3 or TRBV12-4 combines with J gene TRBJ2-3, with unresolved D. Trimming took 0 bases from V and 0 from J, leaving 7 bases between them. The CDR3 covers 15 residues. CDR3 protein: CASSLAGTSTDTQYF. In nucleotides, the CDR3 is TGTGCCAGCAGTTTAGCGGGAACTAGCACAGATACGCAGTATTTT.

This clonotype came up a few times. This chain uses TRBV10-3 with TRBJ2-3, with 10 bases that match TRBD2. Germline CDR1 and CDR2: ENHRY and SYGVKD. With 3 bases clipped from V and 6 bases from J, the junction kept 3 bases outside the gene matches. The CDR3 covers 14 residues. CDR3 loop: CAISEGTSVDTQYF. CDR3 coding DNA: TGTGCCATCAGTGAAGGGACTAGCGTTGATACGCAGTATTTT.

This clonotype turned up a few times. The chain combines TRBV20-1 with TRBJ2-7; the match to TRBD1 covers 7 bases. This CDR3 contains 13 residues. Germline values: CDR1 DFQATT, CDR2 SNEGSKA (reference sequence). Trimming cost V 5 bases and J 1 base; bases outside gene matches: 5. CDR3: CSAGGQASYEQYF. CDR3 DNA: TGCAGTGCTGGAGGACAGGCATCCTACGAGCAGTACTTC.

This clonotype was seen a handful of times. The J gene is TRBJ2-1, the V gene TRBV5-6; no definite D call. Germline V gene lookup returns CDR1 SGHDT and CDR2 YYEEEE. Trimming cost V 5 bases and J 0 bases, with 12 bases left between them. This CDR3 region has 15 residues. CDR3: CASRRGGFSYNEQFF. The CDR3 DNA follows: TGTGCCAGCAGGCGAGGTGGGTTCTCCTACAATGAGCAGTTCTTC.

With respect to this clonotype: The junction departs from the called germline gene at one end, perhaps through a read error. The J gene is TRBJ1-5, the V gene TRBV6-1, with no clear D. Germline V gene lookup returns CDR1 MNHNS and CDR2 SASEGT. CDR3 length: 12 residues. The DNA for the CDR3 is TGCGCCAGCAGCTTGCTCGGTCAGCCCCAGCATTTT. It yields the protein CASSLLGQPQHF.

This clonotype was recorded at least ten times. The chain links TRBV6-1 to TRBJ1-2; tentatively, D is TRBD1 (6 bases). Germline CDR1 reads MNHNS; CDR2 reads SASEGT. Trimming left V 3 bases short and J 5 bases short, with 10 bases between. This CDR3 has 13 amino acids. The chain's CDR3 is CASSEGGEYGYTF. The CDR3 nucleotides are TGTGCCAGCAGTGAGGGGGGCGAATATGGCTACACCTTC.

The J gene is TRBJ2-1, the V gene TRBV25-1; D is perhaps TRBD2 (6 bases). The CDR3 totals 17 residues. Germline CDR1 MGHDK, CDR2 SYGVNS. V dropped 5 bases and J dropped 6 bases, with 23 bases sitting between them. The DNA of the CDR3 is TGTGCCAGCAGTCAACCCCCTAGCGAGAGGGCCATCAATGAGCAGTTCTTC. This sequence encodes CASSQPPSERAINEQFF.

This clonotype showed up just a few times. The chain has TRBV5-1 and TRBJ1-4; the D gene is possibly TRBD1 (6 bases). Trimming removed 3 bases from V and 8 bases from J, with 17 bases in between. Germline CDR1 reads SGHRS; CDR2 reads YFSETQ. CDR3 length equals 15 residues. For the CDR3, the DNA is TGCGCCAGCAGCTCGGGGGACACCCTGTGGGAAAAACTGTTTTTT. The encoded protein is CASSSGDTLWEKLFF.

In its sample, this clonotype was seen many times. The CDR3 coding sequence is TGTGCCACCAGCAGAGATCCAGCAGAGACCCAGTACTTC. It translates to CATSRDPAETQYF. V gene TRBV15 combines with J gene TRBJ2-5; D unclear. V shed 0 bases and J shed 4 bases, with 6 bases lying between them. CDR1 and CDR2 (germline): LNHNV, YYDKDF (reference sequence). The CDR3 length is 13 residues.

This chain links TRBV5-1 with TRBJ2-7; TRBD1 might be the D (6 bases). CDR1 and CDR2 from the germline V gene are SGHRS and YFSETQ. This CDR3 comprises 15 residues. The germline V and J ends were trimmed by 1 base and 1 base, with 12 bases remaining between them. CDR3 in amino acids: CASSLPRGQSYEQYF. The CDR3, as DNA: TGCGCCAGCAGCTTGCCACGGGGACAATCCTACGAGCAGTACTTC.

In its sample, this clonotype was seen a few times. The J gene is TRBJ1-1, the V gene TRBV20-1; no firm D call. The CDR3 totals 12 residues. The ends were cut back, 0 bases at V and 11 bases at J, with 13 bases in the middle. Looked up from germline, CDR1 is DFQATT and CDR2 is SNEGSKA (reference sequence). The CDR3 region is CSARDTLGYAFF. The CDR3 DNA reads as TGCAGTGCTAGAGACACGTTAGGCTACGCTTTCTTT.

This clonotype was recorded at least ten times. V usage is TRBV5-1 and J usage is TRBJ2-3; 14 bases match TRBD2. The V and J ends lost 2 bases and 8 bases, in that order; junction bases with no gene match: 7. The CDR3 loop spans 16 amino acids. The V gene's germline CDR1 is SGHRS and CDR2 YFSETQ. CDR3 sequence: CASSLDRTSGRRTQYF. The CDR3, as DNA: TGCGCCAGCAGCTTAGACCGGACTAGCGGGAGGCGTACGCAGTATTTT.

The sample holds many counts of this clonotype. This chain uses TRBV5-1 with TRBJ1-6; 10 bases agree with TRBD1. Looked up from germline, CDR1 is SGHRS and CDR2 is YFSETQ. CDR3 length: 14 amino acids. The J segment lost 7 bases and the V segment lost 5 bases, leaving 3 bases of the junction unmatched. CDR3 sequence (DNA): TGCGCCAGCAGTCTGGGACAGGGGAATTCACCCCTCCACTTT. It translates to CASSLGQGNSPLHF.

This clonotype occurred many times. The rearrangement uses TRBV19 and TRBJ2-2; maybe TRBD1 (6 bases). The CDR3 has 15 amino acids. V lost 7 bases and J 2 bases, leaving 14 bases between the germline ends. Per germline, CDR1 LNHDA and CDR2 SQIVND (reference sequence). In DNA form, the CDR3 reads TGTGCCAGTAAACCCAGGGGCAGCAACACCGGGGAGCTGTTTTTT. Amino acids: CASKPRGSNTGELFF.

The genes are TRBV2 and TRBJ1-5, with D possibly TRBD1 on 5 matching bases. The germline V gene encodes CDR1 SNHLY and CDR2 FYNNEI. The CDR3 contains 13 residues. Trimming left V 7 bases short and J 4 bases short, with 11 bases between. The CDR3 sequence: CASTREENQPQHF. CDR3 coding DNA: TGTGCCAGCACCAGGGAAGAGAATCAGCCCCAGCATTTT.

The chain recombines TRBV24-1 with TRBJ2-2; either TRBD1 or TRBD2 may fit D (6 bases each). The germline gives CDR1 KGHDR, CDR2 SFDVKD. V lost 2 bases and J 3 bases, leaving 9 bases between the germline ends. CDR3 length: 15 residues. The CDR3 sequence: CATSDYGGDTGELFF. In DNA, the CDR3 is TGTGCCACCAGTGATTACGGGGGCGACACCGGGGAGCTGTTTTTT.

By proportion, this clonotype is medium-sized. V and J are TRBV5-6 and TRBJ2-3, with a tentative D call TRBD2 (6 bases). The germline CDR1 and CDR2 sequences are SGHDT and YYEEEE. V was cut by 2 bases and J by 4 bases, with 11 bases left in between. The CDR3 spans 14 residues. Written as DNA, the CDR3 is TGTGCCAGCAGCTTCGGACGGAGGGCAGATACGCAGTATTTT. It yields the protein CASSFGRRADTQYF.

This clonotype was observed a handful of times. CDR3 in DNA: TGTGCCAGCAGCTCACGAACGGCAGATACGCAGTATTTT. This encodes CASSSRTADTQYF. This chain uses TRBV7-3 with TRBJ2-3; D unclear. The CDR3 totals 13 residues. Between the trimmed V and J ends, which lost 4 bases and 4 bases, there was a span of 9 bases. CDR1 and CDR2 (germline): SGHTA, FQGTGA.